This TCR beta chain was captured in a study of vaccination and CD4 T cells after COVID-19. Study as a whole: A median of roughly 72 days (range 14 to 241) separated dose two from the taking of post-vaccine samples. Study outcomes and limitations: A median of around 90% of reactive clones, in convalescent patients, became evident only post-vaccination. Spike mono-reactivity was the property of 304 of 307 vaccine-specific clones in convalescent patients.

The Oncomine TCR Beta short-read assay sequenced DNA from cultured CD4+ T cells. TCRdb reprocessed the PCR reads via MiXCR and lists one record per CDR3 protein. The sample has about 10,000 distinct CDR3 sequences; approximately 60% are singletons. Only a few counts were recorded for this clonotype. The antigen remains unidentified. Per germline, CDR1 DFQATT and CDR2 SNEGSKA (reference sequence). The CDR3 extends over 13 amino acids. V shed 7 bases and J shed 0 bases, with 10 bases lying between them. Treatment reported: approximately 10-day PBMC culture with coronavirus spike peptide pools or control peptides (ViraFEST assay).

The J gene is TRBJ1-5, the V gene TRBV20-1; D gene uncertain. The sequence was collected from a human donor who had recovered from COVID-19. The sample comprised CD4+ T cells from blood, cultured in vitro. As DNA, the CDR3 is TGCAGTGTGGGTGGGGATAGCAATCAGCCCCAGCATTTT. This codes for CSVGGDSNQPQHF.